The rows below give T cell receptor beta chains drawn from one sample of a study of blood T cell repertoires in COVID-19. TCRdb's table, derived via immunoSEQ multiplex PCR, lists solely in-frame clones and lacks some. Here the sample spans about 320,000 clones, 70% to 90% being singletons. Specimen: peripheral blood. These TCRs come from a human donor in a cohort sampled during active COVID-19. The conserved cysteine and the conserved F or W are not part of the CDR3 here. Expanded clones are given a class, and other clones once, few, many or no size at all.

j_call: TRBJ2-2; v_call: TRBV24-1; clone_size: once; cdr3_aa: ATRTVTGELF
j_call: TRBJ1-5; v_call: TRBV18; clone_size: NA; cdr3_aa: ASGGTGGRNQPQH
j_call: TRBJ2-3; v_call: TRBV5-1; clone_size: NA; cdr3_aa: ASSLAGLIFTDTQY
j_call: TRBJ2-7; v_call: TRBV7-3; clone_size: NA; cdr3_aa: ASSPRTGEGYEQY
j_call: TRBJ2-7; v_call: TRBV18; clone_size: NA; cdr3_aa: ASSARTGGLYEQY
j_call: TRBJ1-1; v_call: TRBV5-1; clone_size: few; cdr3_aa: ASSSGLANTEAF
j_call: TRBJ1-4; v_call: TRBV2; clone_size: few; cdr3_aa: ASRVDRAENEKLF
j_call: TRBJ2-1; v_call: TRBV30; clone_size: NA; cdr3_aa: AWSVLGQGSNEQF
j_call: TRBJ2-7; v_call: TRBV6-1; clone_size: NA; cdr3_aa: ASSDASGNEQY
j_call: TRBJ2-7; v_call: TRBV5-1; clone_size: NA; cdr3_aa: ASSVGQGVEEQY
j_call: TRBJ2-1; v_call: TRBV7-9; clone_size: few; cdr3_aa: ASSFSGGNYNEQF
j_call: TRBJ2-7; v_call: TRBV30; clone_size: NA; cdr3_aa: AWSVDREYYEQY
j_call: TRBJ1-2; v_call: TRBV6-5; clone_size: NA; cdr3_aa: ASSYTGHPFYGYT
j_call: TRBJ2-5; v_call: TRBV4-1; clone_size: NA; cdr3_aa: ASSQDNRGSETQY
j_call: TRBJ2-2; v_call: TRBV30; clone_size: once; cdr3_aa: AWRAGGAGELF
j_call: TRBJ2-3; v_call: TRBV12-5; clone_size: NA; cdr3_aa: ASGGGGPSDTQY